These T cell receptor beta chains were read from a single sample in a study of OX40 agonist ivuxolimab in advanced cancers. Sequencing was performed with immunoSEQ multiplex PCR; in TCRdb, only in-frame clones are kept and a portion is missing. This table has roughly 50,000 clones, over 75% appearing once. Material: CD4+ or CD8+ T cells sorted from blood, obtained in a trial of the OX40 agonist ivuxolimab. Receptors originate from an adult with an advanced solid tumor such as melanoma, head and neck, liver or kidney cancer. The CDR3 runs from the conserved cysteine through the conserved F or W. D genes are given only for firm matches. Not every row has a clone size; where given, it reads once, few, many or a size class.

TRBV27	12	NA	TRBJ1-3	NA	CASTDTGNTIYF	TGTGCCAGCACTGATACTGGAAACACCATATATTTT
TRBV5-4	12	TRBD2	TRBJ2-7	NA	CASSWGGYEQYF	TGTGCCAGCAGCTGGGGGGGTTACGAGCAGTACTTC
TRBV6-5	14	NA	TRBJ2-2	NA	CASSYSGASGELFF	TGTGCCAGCAGTTACTCGGGGGCCTCCGGGGAGCTGTTTTTT
TRBV28	10	NA	TRBJ1-1	once	CASSGSWAFF	TGTGCCAGCTCTGGGTCCTGGGCTTTCTTT
TRBV14	13	NA	TRBJ2-1	NA	CASSQDVGYEQFF	TGTGCCAGCAGCCAAGATGTGGGGTATGAGCAGTTCTTC
TRBV27	13	TRBD1	TRBJ1-4	NA	CASSRQGDEKLFF	TGTGCCAGCAGTAGACAGGGGGATGAAAAACTGTTTTTT
TRBV5-1	16	TRBD2	TRBJ2-5	NA	CASTPLAGGIQETQYF	TGCGCCAGCACCCCCTTAGCGGGCGGGATCCAAGAGACCCAGTACTTC
TRBV27	13	NA	TRBJ1-6	NA	CASSFGAWEPLHF	TGTGCCAGCAGTTTTGGGGCCTGGGAACCCCTCCACTTT
TRBV6-1	15	NA	TRBJ1-5	NA	CASSNGDYSNQPQHF	TGTGCCAGCAGCAACGGGGATTATAGCAATCAGCCCCAGCATTTT
TRBV9	17	NA	TRBJ2-1	NA	CASSVPRGSSSYNEQFF	TGTGCCAGCAGCGTACCCCGGGGCTCCAGCTCCTACAATGAGCAGTTCTTC
TRBV30	13	TRBD1	TRBJ1-4	NA	CAWSRQGNEKLFF	TGTGCCTGGAGTAGACAGGGTAATGAAAAACTGTTTTTT
TRBV5-6	12	NA	TRBJ2-7	NA	CASSLGSSEQYF	TGTGCCAGCAGCTTGGGTTCCTCCGAGCAGTACTTC
TRBV7-2	13	TRBD1	TRBJ2-7	NA	CASSFDRVYEQYF	TGTGCCAGCAGCTTCGACAGGGTTTACGAGCAGTACTTC
TRBV7-9	15	TRBD2	TRBJ2-7	NA	CASSFLTGGPYEQYF	TGTGCCAGCAGCTTTTTAACGGGAGGGCCCTACGAGCAGTACTTC
TRBV15	14	TRBD1	TRBJ2-3	NA	CATTHRGLSDTQYF	TGTGCCACCACCCACAGGGGGCTATCAGATACGCAGTATTTT
TRBV5-1	14	NA	TRBJ1-1	NA	CASSFAGPNTEAFF	TGCGCCAGCAGCTTTGCAGGCCCGAACACTGAAGCTTTCTTT
TRBV25-1	15	TRBD1	TRBJ1-3	NA	CASSLDRDPGNTIYF	TGTGCCAGCAGTTTGGACAGGGACCCTGGAAACACCATATATTTT
TRBV5-1	16	TRBD1	TRBJ1-2	NA	CASSLEAGGSNYGYTF	TGCGCCAGCAGCTTGGAGGCAGGGGGCTCTAACTATGGCTACACCTTC
TRBV5-6	14	NA	TRBJ2-7	NA	CASSLSGSPYEQYF	TGTGCCAGCAGCTTGAGCGGGTCTCCCTACGAGCAGTACTTC
TRBV4-1	16	NA	TRBJ2-2	NA	CASSLITGPVTGELFF	TGCGCCAGCAGCCTGATCACCGGACCCGTCACCGGGGAGCTGTTTTTT
TRBV2	15	TRBD1	TRBJ2-3	once	CASSEGRGRTDTQYF	TGTGCCAGCAGTGAAGGCAGGGGGCGCACAGATACGCAGTATTTT
TRBV27	14	TRBD2	TRBJ2-7	NA	CASSALAGLYEQYF	TGTGCCAGCAGTGCTTTAGCGGGGCTCTACGAGCAGTACTTC